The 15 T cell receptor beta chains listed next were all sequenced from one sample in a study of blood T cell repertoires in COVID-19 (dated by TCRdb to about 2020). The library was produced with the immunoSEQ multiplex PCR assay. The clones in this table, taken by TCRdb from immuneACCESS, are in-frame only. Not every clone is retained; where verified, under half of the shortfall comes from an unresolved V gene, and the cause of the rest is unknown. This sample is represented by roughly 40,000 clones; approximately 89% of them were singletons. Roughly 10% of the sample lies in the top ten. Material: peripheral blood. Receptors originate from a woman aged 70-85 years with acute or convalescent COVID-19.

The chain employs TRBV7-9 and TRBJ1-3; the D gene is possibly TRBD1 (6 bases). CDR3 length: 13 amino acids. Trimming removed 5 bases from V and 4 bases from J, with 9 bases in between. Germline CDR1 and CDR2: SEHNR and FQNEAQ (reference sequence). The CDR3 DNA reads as TGTGCCAGCAGCATCGACAGGGGAAACACCATATATTTT. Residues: CASSIDRGNTIYF. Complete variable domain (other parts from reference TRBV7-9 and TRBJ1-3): DTGVSQNPRHKITKRGQNVTFRCDPISEHNRLYWYRQTLGQGPEFLTYFQNEAQLEKSRLLSDRFSAERPKGSFSTLEIQRTEQGDSAMYLCASSIDRGNTIYFGEGSWLTVV.

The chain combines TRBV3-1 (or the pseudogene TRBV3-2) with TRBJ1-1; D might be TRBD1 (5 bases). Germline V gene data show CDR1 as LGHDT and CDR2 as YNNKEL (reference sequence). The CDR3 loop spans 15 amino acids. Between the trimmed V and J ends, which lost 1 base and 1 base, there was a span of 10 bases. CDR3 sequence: CASSQVLQENTEAFF. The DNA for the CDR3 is TGTGCCAGCAGCCAAGTTTTACAGGAGAACACTGAAGCTTTCTTT.

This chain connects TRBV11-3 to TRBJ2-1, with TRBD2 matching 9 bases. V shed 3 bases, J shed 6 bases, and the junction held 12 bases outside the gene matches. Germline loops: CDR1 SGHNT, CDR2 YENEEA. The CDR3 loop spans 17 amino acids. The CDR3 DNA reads TGTGCCAGCAGCTTCAATGCGGGAGGGCCGGTAATCAATGAGCAGTTCTTC. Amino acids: CASSFNAGGPVINEQFF.

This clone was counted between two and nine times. The CDR3 reads CASSLRVIGGTGTQYF. The CDR3 DNA reads TGTGCCAGCAGCTTAAGAGTTATTGGGGGGACGGGTACGCAGTATTTT. The genes are TRBV7-8 and TRBJ2-3; TRBD2 might be the D (6 bases). The germline V gene encodes CDR1 SGHVS and CDR2 FQNEAQ. CDR3 length equals 16 residues. V gave up 2 bases and J gave up 8 bases, with 20 bases separating them.

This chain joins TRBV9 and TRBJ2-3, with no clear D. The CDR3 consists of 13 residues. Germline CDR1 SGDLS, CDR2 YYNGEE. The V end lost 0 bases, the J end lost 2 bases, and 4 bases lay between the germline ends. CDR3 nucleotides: TGTGCCAGCAGCGTAGATCACACAGATACGCAGTATTTT. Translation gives CASSVDHTDTQYF.

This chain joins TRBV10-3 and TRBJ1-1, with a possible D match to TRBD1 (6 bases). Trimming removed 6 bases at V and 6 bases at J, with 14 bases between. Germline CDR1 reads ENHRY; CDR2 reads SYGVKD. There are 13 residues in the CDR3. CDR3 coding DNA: TGTGCCATCAGGATAACAGGGAGTTCTGAAGCTTTCTTT. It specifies CAIRITGSSEAFF.

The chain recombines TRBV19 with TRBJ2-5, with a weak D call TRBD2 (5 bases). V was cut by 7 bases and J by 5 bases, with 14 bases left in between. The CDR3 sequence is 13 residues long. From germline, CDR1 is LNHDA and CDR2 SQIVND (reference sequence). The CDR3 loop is CASKGSGVETQYF. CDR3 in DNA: TGTGCCAGTAAAGGGTCCGGGGTGGAGACCCAGTACTTC.

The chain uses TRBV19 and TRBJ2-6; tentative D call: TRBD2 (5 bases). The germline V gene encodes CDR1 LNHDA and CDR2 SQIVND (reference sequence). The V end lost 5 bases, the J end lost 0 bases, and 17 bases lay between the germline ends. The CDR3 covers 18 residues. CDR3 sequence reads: CASSPREAAYSGANVLTF. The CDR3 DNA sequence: TGTGCCAGTAGTCCCCGGGAAGCGGCCTACTCTGGGGCCAACGTCCTGACTTTC.

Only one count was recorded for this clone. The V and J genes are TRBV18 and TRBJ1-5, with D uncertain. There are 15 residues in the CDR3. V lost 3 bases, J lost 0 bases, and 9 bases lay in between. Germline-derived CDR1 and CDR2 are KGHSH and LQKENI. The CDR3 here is CASSPRRDSNQPQHF. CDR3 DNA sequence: TGTGCCAGCTCACCCCGGAGAGATAGCAATCAGCCCCAGCATTTT.

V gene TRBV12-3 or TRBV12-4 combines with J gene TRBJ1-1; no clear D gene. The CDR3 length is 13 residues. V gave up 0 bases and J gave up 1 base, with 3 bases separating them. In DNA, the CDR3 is TGTGCCAGCAGTTTAGCAGCGAACACTGAAGCTTTCTTT. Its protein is CASSLAANTEAFF.

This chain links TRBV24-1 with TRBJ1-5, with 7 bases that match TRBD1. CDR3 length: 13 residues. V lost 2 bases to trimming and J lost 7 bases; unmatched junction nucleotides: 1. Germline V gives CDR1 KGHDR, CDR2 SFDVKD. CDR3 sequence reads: CATSDYRGQPQHF. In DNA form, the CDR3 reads TGTGCCACCAGTGATTACAGGGGCCAGCCCCAGCATTTT.

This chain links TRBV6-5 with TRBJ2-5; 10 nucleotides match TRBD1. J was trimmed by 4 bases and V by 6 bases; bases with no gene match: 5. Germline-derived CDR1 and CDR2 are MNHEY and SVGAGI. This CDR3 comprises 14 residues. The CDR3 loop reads CASRSGTGVETQYF. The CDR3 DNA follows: TGTGCCAGCAGATCCGGGACAGGGGTAGAGACCCAGTACTTC.

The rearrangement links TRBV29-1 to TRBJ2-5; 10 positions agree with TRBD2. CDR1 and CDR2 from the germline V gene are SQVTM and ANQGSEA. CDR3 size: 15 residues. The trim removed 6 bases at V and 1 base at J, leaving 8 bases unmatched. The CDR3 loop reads CSVAVLAGPQETQYF. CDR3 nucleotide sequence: TGCAGCGTGGCGGTACTAGCGGGACCCCAAGAGACCCAGTACTTC. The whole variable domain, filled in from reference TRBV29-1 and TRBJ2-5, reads SAVISQKPSRDICQRGTSLTIQCQVDSQVTMMFWYRQQPGQSLTLIATANQGSEATYESGFVIDKFPISRPNLTFSTLTVSNMSPEDSSIYLCSVAVLAGPQETQYFGPGTRLLVL.

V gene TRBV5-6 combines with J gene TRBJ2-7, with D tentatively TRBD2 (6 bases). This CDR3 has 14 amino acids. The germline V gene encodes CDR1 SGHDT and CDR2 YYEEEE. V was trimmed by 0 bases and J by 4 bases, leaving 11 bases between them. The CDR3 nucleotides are TGTGCCAGCAGCTTGGGGCAGGGAGGTTACGAGCAGTACGTC. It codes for CASSLGQGGYEQYV.

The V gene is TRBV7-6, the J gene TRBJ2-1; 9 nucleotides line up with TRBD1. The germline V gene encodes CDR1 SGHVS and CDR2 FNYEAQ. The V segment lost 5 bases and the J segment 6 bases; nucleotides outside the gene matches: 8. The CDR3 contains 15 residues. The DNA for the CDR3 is TGTGCCAGCAGCGCCTCCGGGACAGGGTTCAATGAGCAGTTCTTC. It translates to CASSASGTGFNEQFF.